This TCR beta chain was observed in a study of sequential checkpoint blockade in melanoma (dated by TCRdb to about 2019). The study in broad terms: Patients were assigned by 1:1 randomization to either first-line nivolumab followed by ipilimumab (arm A) or ipilimumab followed by nivolumab (arm B). Both trial sequences were followed by maintenance nivolumab. DNA from over 75 pretreatment melanoma tumor samples underwent TCRbeta immunosequencing. For 20 to 25 patients, matched tumor biopsies were obtained before treatment and at week 13, following single-agent nivolumab (arm A) or ipilimumab (arm B). The same lesion was the source of about 86% of the matched pre- and post-treatment tumor biopsy pairs. Overall study outcomes, separate from this receptor: Validation of the response-prediction model combining TCR metrics and mutation burden is needed in larger, independent patient cohorts. In the nivolumab-first arm (arm A), pretreatment tumor TIL clonality was associated with response (P = .04). Small sample sizes and reduced statistical power limited the within-arm analyses of tumor T-cell fraction. Tumor T-cell fraction and clonality were found to correlate with PD-L1 staining and CD8+ T-cell counts but not with mutational load. Patients with increases in tumor T-cell fraction and clonality by week 13 were approximately 30 times more likely to achieve clinical benefit.

TCRbeta CDR3 regions were immunosequenced from genomic DNA with the immunoSEQ Assay. Genomic DNA was amplified by bias-controlled multiplex PCR before high-throughput sequencing. In the authors' own workflow: To quantify the absolute abundance of each unique TCRbeta CDR3 region, the sequences were collapsed and filtered. Clonality, defined as 1 minus Pielou's evenness, was calculated using only productive rearrangements. To compute tumor T-cell fraction, TCRbeta template counts were normalized to usable DNA, with usable DNA estimated from several housekeeping genes. Clones with significantly greater frequencies in on-treatment versus baseline samples were identified using a previously published method. TCRdb retrieved this table from immuneACCESS and kept in-frame rearrangements only. Not all clones are present; in checked studies, unresolved V genes account for under half, and no reason is known for the remainder. V and J calls and clone size come straight from that table; D and trimming were deduced from the DNA. This sample has a few thousand clones in its table, and more than 15% of those were observed once. About 9.1% of the sample rests with the top ten.

This specimen's treatment or condition label, interpreted: randomized to nivolumab then ipilimumab (arm A) or the reverse (arm B). None of the trial patients had been given prior DNA-damaging chemotherapy. Samples came from patients with melanoma in CheckMate 064, a randomized, open-label phase II trial of sequential checkpoint blockade. Genomic DNA from formalin-fixed paraffin-embedded (FFPE) tissue samples served as the input for tumor TCR sequencing. This clone is characterized as medium-sized (0.01 to 0.1%). Its antigen target is currently unknown. Base qualities were left out, and no much larger clone turns up one base away. The material sequenced was tumor tissue (inferred from file names), taken from a patient given nivolumab and ipilimumab in sequence. This sequence originates from a human donor with melanoma.

The DNA is TGTGCCAGTAGCCCTACAGGGGCAGAGACCCAGTACTTC. This is translated as CASSPTGAETQYF. The chain is made from TRBV19 and TRBJ2-5; 7 bases in between match TRBD1. The germline V gene encodes CDR1 LNHDA and CDR2 SQIVND (reference sequence). From the cysteine up to the phenylalanine, the CDR3 has a length of 13 residues. The only DNA kept is the CDR3, 39 bases in frame from the first base. From V the trimming removes 6 bases and from J it removes 4 bases, while the gene matches leave 5 bases of the junction unaccounted for.